The 27 T cell receptor beta chains listed next were all sequenced from one sample in a study of CD8+CD57+ T cells in acquired aplastic anemia (dated by TCRdb to 2016 to 2018). The patients picked for sequencing were ones in whom flow cytometry had shown an expansion of CD8+CD57+ cells. Instrument on record: Illumina HiSeq 2000. Genomic DNA was used as template for profiling of TCR beta VDJ combinations and CDR3 sequences. TCRdb reprocessing: public reads trimmed at Q25 with fastp, clones called with MiXCR, in-frame beta chains kept. Entries are consolidated by CDR3 protein sequence, retaining the most common genes and DNA. This sample comprises 200,000 to 250,000 distinct CDR3 sequences, around 50% of them detected only once. The ten largest clones represent about 20% of the sample. Sample: sorted CD4+, CD8+, or CD8+CD57+ T cells (not recorded which) from PBMCs. The source is a human donor with aplastic anemia.

The rearrangement joins TRBV10-2 to TRBJ2-7; the D gene is possibly TRBD1 (5 bases). CDR1 is WSHSY, CDR2 SAAADI, per germline. This CDR3 is 14 amino acids long. The V end lost 5 bases, the J end lost 2 bases, and 13 bases lay between the germline ends. The CDR3 DNA reads TGCGCCAGCAGTTGGGGCGAGGATGCCTACGAGCAGTACTTC. Encoded protein: CASSWGEDAYEQYF.

This clonotype was picked up one time. The V call is TRBV7-2, the J call TRBJ2-5; D is perhaps TRBD2 (6 bases). Germline V lookup: CDR1 SGHTA, CDR2 FQGNSA. Trimming stripped 5 bases from V and 5 bases from J, with 12 bases between. The CDR3 sequence is 13 residues long. The chain's CDR3 is CASSRTRGETQYF. CDR3 nucleotide sequence: TGTGCCAGCAGCCGTACCCGGGGGGAGACCCAGTACTTC.

Ten or more counts support this clonotype. This rearrangement joins TRBV5-1 to TRBJ1-4; TRBD1 matches at 7 bases. V shed 3 bases and J 4 bases; nucleotides not matched to a gene: 3. Germline V gene sequence: CDR1 SGHRS, CDR2 YFSETQ. This CDR3 is 14 amino acids long. This CDR3 is CASSSGTVNEKLFF. DNA for the CDR3: TGCGCCAGCAGCTCCGGGACAGTTAATGAAAAACTGTTTTTT.

Ten or more counts support this clonotype. The chain employs TRBV12-3 or TRBV12-4 and TRBJ2-1; perhaps TRBD2 as D (6 bases). The CDR3 is 14 residues long. Trimming pared 6 bases from V and 6 bases from J, leaving 15 bases between. The CDR3 DNA sequence: TGTGCCAGCAGGTCCGGGACCGGGAGCAATGAGCAGTTCTTC. The encoded protein is CASRSGTGSNEQFF.

The chain couples TRBV20-1 to TRBJ2-3; D possibly corresponds to TRBD1 (5 bases). CDR3 length equals 16 residues. The V and J ends lost 1 base and 4 bases respectively, with 18 bases between them. Per germline, CDR1 DFQATT and CDR2 SNEGSKA (reference sequence). CDR3 DNA: TGCAGTGCTAGAGTAGGGGCCTTCCTGGCGGCAGATACGCAGTATTTT. Translating it yields CSARVGAFLAADTQYF.

This clonotype was detected many times. The rearrangement uses TRBV6-5 and TRBJ1-2; D is uncertain. The CDR3 consists of 14 residues. The germline gives CDR1 MNHEY, CDR2 SVGAGI. V dropped 1 base and J dropped 3 bases, with 9 bases sitting between them. CDR3 bases: TGTGCCAGCAGTTACTACCGGACGGACTATGGCTACACCTTC. This sequence encodes CASSYYRTDYGYTF.

This clonotype was counted a single time. This chain joins TRBV24-1 and TRBJ1-3; D unclear. Germline V gene data show CDR1 as KGHDR and CDR2 as SFDVKD. The CDR3 is 16 amino acids. V was cut by 5 bases and J by 0 bases, with 13 bases left in between. The CDR3 protein is CATSGQEKYSGNTIYF. The CDR3 DNA sequence: TGTGCCACCAGTGGGCAGGAAAAATACTCTGGAAACACCATATATTTT.

The V and J genes are TRBV5-1 and TRBJ1-1; D is ambiguous. This CDR3 is built from 13 residues. From germline, CDR1 is SGHRS and CDR2 YFSETQ. Trimming cost V 2 bases and J 7 bases, with 12 bases left between them. In DNA, the CDR3 is TGCGCCAGCAGCTTTGGGCCTTTGTTTGAAGCTTTCTTT. Protein product: CASSFGPLFEAFF.

V and J are TRBV15 and TRBJ2-5; 14 bases are shared with TRBD2. Per the germline V gene, CDR1 is LNHNV and CDR2 is YYDKDF (reference sequence). This CDR3 is 18 amino acids long. V dropped 3 bases and J dropped 0; count of bases not matched to a gene: 6. The CDR3 sequence: CATSSRTSGGLYQETQYF. CDR3 nucleotide sequence: TGTGCCACCAGCAGCCGGACTAGCGGGGGGCTGTACCAAGAGACCCAGTACTTC. The full variable domain, completed using reference TRBV15 and TRBJ2-5, is DAMVIQNPRYQVTQFGKPVTLSCSQTLNHNVMYWYQQKSSQAPKLLFHYYDKDFNNEADTPDNFQSRRPNTSFCFLDIRSPGLGDTAMYLCATSSRTSGGLYQETQYFGPGTRLLVL.

This clonotype was observed at least ten times. J is TRBJ2-1 and V is TRBV7-9; either TRBD1 or TRBD2 may supply D (5 bases each). The CDR3 spans 15 residues. V dropped 6 bases and J dropped 0 bases, with 12 bases sitting between them. Germline V CDR1 and CDR2: SEHNR, FQNEAQ (reference sequence). CDR3 in amino acids: CASSPGRRSYNEQFF. The CDR3 DNA follows: TGTGCCAGCAGTCCGGGACGCCGCTCCTACAATGAGCAGTTCTTC.

This clonotype was seen repeatedly, ten times or more. The rearrangement joins TRBV7-2 to TRBJ2-1; TRBD2 is a possible D gene (7 bases). Between the trimmed V and J ends, which lost 5 bases and 3 bases, there was a span of 14 bases. Germline-derived CDR1 and CDR2 are SGHTA and FQGNSA. There are 15 residues in the CDR3. The CDR3 DNA follows: TGTGCCAGCAGCCTAGGGGGGGGGGACTACAATGAGCAGTTCTTC. As protein: CASSLGGGDYNEQFF.

This chain joins TRBV5-1 and TRBJ1-6; weak D call: TRBD1 (5 bases). Germline V gene lookup returns CDR1 SGHRS and CDR2 YFSETQ. Trimming stripped 0 bases from V and 14 bases from J, with 9 bases between. This CDR3 spans 12 amino acids. The CDR3 reads CASSLGAGALHF. CDR3 coding DNA: TGCGCCAGCAGCTTGGGGGCGGGGGCCCTCCACTTT.

The chain employs TRBV7-3 and TRBJ2-1; TRBD2 matches 14 bases. CDR3 size: 16 residues. The V gene's germline CDR1 is SGHTA and CDR2 FQGTGA. Unmatched junction bases numbered 4, after V lost 1 base and J lost 8 bases. The CDR3 DNA reads as TGTGCCAGCAGCTTAAGGACTAGCGGGGGGAGCGATGAGCAGTTCTTC. This encodes CASSLRTSGGSDEQFF.

Concerning this clonotype itself: This CDR3 is missing its conserved last phenylalanine or tryptophan, likely due to a read error. The chain couples TRBV6-1 to TRBJ1-5; TRBD1 matches 7 bases. CDR3 length: 15 amino acids. Germline assignment: CDR1 MNHNS and CDR2 SASEGT. The trim removed 5 bases at V and 2 bases at J, leaving 6 bases unmatched. For the CDR3, the DNA is TGTGCCAGCAGTAGAAGGGGGCTGGGCAATCAGCCCCAGCATTCT. Amino acids: CASSRRGLGNQPQHS.

There are many counts of this clonotype. V and J are TRBV5-1 and TRBJ2-5, with D perhaps matching TRBD1 or TRBD2 (5 bases each). Trimming removed 1 base from V and 2 bases from J, with 18 bases in between. There are 17 residues in the CDR3. Germline V lookup: CDR1 SGHRS, CDR2 YFSETQ. CDR3 nucleotides: TGCGCCAGCAGCTTGTTGGGACCATCCCCCATACAAGAGACCCAGTACTTC. This translates into CASSLLGPSPIQETQYF.

There are many counts of this clonotype. V usage is TRBV14 and J usage is TRBJ2-7; D tentatively fits TRBD1 or TRBD2 (5 bases each). Looked up from germline, CDR1 is SGHDN and CDR2 is FVKESK. The CDR3 is 16 amino acids. The V end lost 0 bases, the J end lost 2 bases, and 14 bases lay between the germline ends. CDR3 residues: CASSQERGRRTYEQYF. The CDR3 DNA follows: TGTGCCAGCAGCCAAGAACGGGGCCGCAGGACCTACGAGCAGTACTTC.

The table lists this clonotype with many counts. The chain recombines TRBV19 with TRBJ1-3; D is possibly TRBD1 (5 bases). Germline-derived CDR1 and CDR2 are LNHDA and SQIVND (reference sequence). The V gene lost 4 bases and the J gene lost 0 bases, with 10 bases spanning the gap. The CDR3 spans 15 residues. The CDR3 spells CASSRDWSSGNTIYF. CDR3 bases: TGTGCCAGTAGTAGGGACTGGAGCTCTGGAAACACCATATATTTT.

A remark on this clonotype: This may be a read error: a much more frequent sequence differs by one nucleotide. The chain links TRBV5-1 to TRBJ1-2; perhaps TRBD1 as D (5 bases). V shed 4 bases and J shed 8 bases, with 15 bases lying between them. CDR1 and CDR2 from the germline V gene are SGHRS and YFSETQ. There are 13 residues in the CDR3. The CDR3 protein is CASSPGGSEGYTF. In DNA form, the CDR3 reads TGCGCCAGCAGCCCGGGGGGATCAGAGGGCTACACCTTC.

V and J are TRBV28 and TRBJ1-5; D perhaps matches TRBD1 (5 bases). Germline V lookup: CDR1 MDHEN, CDR2 SYDVKM. The CDR3 has 16 residues. The ends were cut back, 2 bases at V and 2 bases at J, with 13 bases in the middle. The CDR3 is CASSLGGAVGNQPQHF. The CDR3 DNA follows: TGTGCCAGCAGTTTAGGAGGGGCGGTCGGCAATCAGCCCCAGCATTTT.

The chain couples TRBV6-4 to TRBJ2-3; 9 nucleotides match TRBD1. The CDR3 totals 15 residues. The V and J ends lost 6 bases and 0 bases, in that order; junction bases with no gene match: 4. The germline CDR1 and CDR2 sequences are MRHNA and SNTAGT. The CDR3 reads CASRWTGASTDTQYF. In DNA, the CDR3 is TGTGCCAGCAGATGGACAGGGGCGAGCACAGATACGCAGTATTTT.

The rearrangement joins TRBV11-2 to TRBJ1-1; TRBD1 matches 8 bases. V was clipped by 1 base and J by 6 bases; unmatched bases: 4. The CDR3 is made up of 14 amino acids. Germline CDR1 is SGHAT and CDR2 is FQNNGV. CDR3 DNA: TGTGCCAGCAGCTTAGGCACAGGGGGGGCTGAAGCTTTCTTT. This codes for CASSLGTGGAEAFF.

Details on this clonotype: A much more abundant neighbour one base away suggests this may be a read error. The chain is built from TRBV12-3 or TRBV12-4 and TRBJ1-5; the D gene is possibly TRBD1 (6 bases). The CDR3 length is 13 residues. The CDR3 region is CASSYSGAQPKHF. The CDR3 DNA follows: TGTGCCAGCAGTTACTCGGGGGCACAGCCCAAGCATTTT.

This clonotype was seen only a few times. CDR3 in amino acids: CSVEDLGDRGQLLNYGYTF. CDR3 DNA: TGCAGCGTTGAAGATCTGGGGGACAGGGGGCAATTACTCAACTATGGCTACACCTTC. The gene calls are TRBV29-1 and TRBJ1-2, with 12 bases that match TRBD1. The CDR3 runs 19 residues. The V gene's germline CDR1 is SQVTM and CDR2 ANQGSEA. V lost 0 bases to trimming and J lost 2 bases; unmatched junction nucleotides: 13.

This clonotype was seen a few times. The V call is TRBV20-1, the J call TRBJ2-7; D perhaps matches TRBD1 (6 bases). The germline gives CDR1 DFQATT, CDR2 SNEGSKA (reference sequence). CDR3 size: 12 residues. V was trimmed by 7 bases and J by 9 bases, leaving 19 bases between them. The CDR3 bases are TGCAGTGTTCTTGGGGGCCGCCCGCGGCAGTACGTC. Its translation is CSVLGGRPRQYV.

V usage is TRBV20-1 and J usage is TRBJ2-5, with D possibly being TRBD1 (5 bases). V dropped 5 bases and J dropped 4 bases, with 8 bases sitting between them. Germline V lookup: CDR1 DFQATT, CDR2 SNEGSKA (reference sequence). The CDR3 runs to 11 residues. The CDR3 loop is CSASRAETQYF. As DNA, the CDR3 is TGCAGTGCTTCCAGGGCAGAGACCCAGTACTTC.

The chain carries TRBV12-3 or TRBV12-4 and TRBJ2-7, with 8 bases fitting TRBD1. V trimming: 5 bases; J trimming: 4 bases; junction bases outside the gene matches: 10. The CDR3 is made up of 15 amino acids. The CDR3 loop reads CASSLPRQGTYEQYF. The CDR3, as DNA: TGTGCCAGCAGTCTCCCCAGACAGGGGACGTACGAGCAGTACTTC.

V usage is TRBV5-1 and J usage is TRBJ1-1; D is perhaps TRBD1 (5 bases). From germline, CDR1 is SGHRS and CDR2 YFSETQ. Trimming left V 4 bases short and J 3 bases short, with 10 bases between. The CDR3 runs to 13 residues. CDR3 bases: TGCGCCAGCAGCGCCAAAGGGGACACTGAAGCTTTCTTT. It translates to CASSAKGDTEAFF.